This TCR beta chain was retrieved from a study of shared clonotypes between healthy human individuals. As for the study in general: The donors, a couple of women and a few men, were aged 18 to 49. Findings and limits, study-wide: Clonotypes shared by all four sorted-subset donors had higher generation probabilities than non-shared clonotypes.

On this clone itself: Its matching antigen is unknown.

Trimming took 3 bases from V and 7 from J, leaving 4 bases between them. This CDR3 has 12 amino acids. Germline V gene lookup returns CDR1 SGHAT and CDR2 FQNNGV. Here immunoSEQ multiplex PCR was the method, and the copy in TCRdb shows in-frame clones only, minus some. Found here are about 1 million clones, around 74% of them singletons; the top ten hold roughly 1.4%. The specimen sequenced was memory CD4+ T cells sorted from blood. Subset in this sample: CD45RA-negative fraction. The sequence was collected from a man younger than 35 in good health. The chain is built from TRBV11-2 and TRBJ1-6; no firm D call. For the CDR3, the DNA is TGTGCCAGCAGCTTTCCCAATTCACCCCTCCACTTT. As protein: CASSFPNSPLHF.